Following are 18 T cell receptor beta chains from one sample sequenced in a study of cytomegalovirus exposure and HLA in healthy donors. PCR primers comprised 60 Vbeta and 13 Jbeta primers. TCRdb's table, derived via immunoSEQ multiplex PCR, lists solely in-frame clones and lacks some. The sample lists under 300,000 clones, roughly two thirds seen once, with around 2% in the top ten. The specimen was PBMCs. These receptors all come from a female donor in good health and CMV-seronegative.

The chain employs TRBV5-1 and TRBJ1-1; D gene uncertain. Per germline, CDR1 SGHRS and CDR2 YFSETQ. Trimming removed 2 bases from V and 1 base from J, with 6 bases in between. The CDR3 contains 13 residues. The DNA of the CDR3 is TGCGCCAGCAGCTTTCTCAGGAACACTGAAGCTTTCTTT. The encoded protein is CASSFLRNTEAFF. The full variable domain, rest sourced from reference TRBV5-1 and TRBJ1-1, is KAGVTQTPRYLIKTRGQQVTLSCSPISGHRSVSWYQQTPGQGLQFLFEYFSETQRNKGNFPGRFSGRQFSNSRSEMNVSTLELGDSALYLCASSFLRNTEAFFGQGTRLTVV.

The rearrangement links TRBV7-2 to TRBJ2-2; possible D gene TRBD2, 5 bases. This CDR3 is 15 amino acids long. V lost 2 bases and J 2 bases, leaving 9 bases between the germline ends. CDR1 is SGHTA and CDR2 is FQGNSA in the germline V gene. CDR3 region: CASSLRGGNTGELFF. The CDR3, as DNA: TGTGCCAGCAGCTTACGCGGAGGAAACACCGGGGAGCTGTTTTTT.

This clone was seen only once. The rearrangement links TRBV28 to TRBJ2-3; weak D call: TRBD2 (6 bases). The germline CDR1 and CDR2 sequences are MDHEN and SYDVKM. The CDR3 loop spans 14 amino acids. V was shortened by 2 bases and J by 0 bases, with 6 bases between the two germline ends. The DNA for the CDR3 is TGTGCCAGCAGTTTACGGGGGAGCACAGATACGCAGTATTTT. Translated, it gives CASSLRGSTDTQYF.

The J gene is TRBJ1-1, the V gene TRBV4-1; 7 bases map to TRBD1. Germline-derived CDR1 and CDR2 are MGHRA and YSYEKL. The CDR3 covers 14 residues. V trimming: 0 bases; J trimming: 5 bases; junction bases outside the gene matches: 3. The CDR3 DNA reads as TGCGCCAGCAGCCAAGACAGGGGGAGGACTGAAGCTTTCTTT. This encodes CASSQDRGRTEAFF.

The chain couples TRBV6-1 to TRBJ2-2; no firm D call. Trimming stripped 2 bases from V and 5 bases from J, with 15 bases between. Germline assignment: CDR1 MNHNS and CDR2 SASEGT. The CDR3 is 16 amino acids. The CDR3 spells CASSEYISFETGELFF. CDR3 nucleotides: TGTGCCAGCAGTGAATACATCAGTTTCGAAACCGGGGAGCTGTTTTTT.

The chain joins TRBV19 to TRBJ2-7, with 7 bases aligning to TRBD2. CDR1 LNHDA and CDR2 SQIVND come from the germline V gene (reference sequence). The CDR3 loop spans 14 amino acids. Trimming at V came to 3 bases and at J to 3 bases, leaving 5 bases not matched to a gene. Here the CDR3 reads CASSMTSRDYEQYF. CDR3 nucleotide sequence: TGTGCCAGTAGTATGACTAGCAGGGACTACGAGCAGTACTTC. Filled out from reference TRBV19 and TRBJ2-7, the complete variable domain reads DGGITQSPKYLFRKEGQNVTLSCEQNLNHDAMYWYRQDPGQGLRLIYYSQIVNDFQKGDIAEGYSVSREKKESFPLTVTSAQKNPTAFYLCASSMTSRDYEQYFGPGTRLTVT.

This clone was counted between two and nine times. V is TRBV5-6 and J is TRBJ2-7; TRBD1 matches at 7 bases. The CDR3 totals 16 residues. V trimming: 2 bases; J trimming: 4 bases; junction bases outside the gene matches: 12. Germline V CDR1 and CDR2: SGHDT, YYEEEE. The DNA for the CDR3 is TGTGCCAGCAGCTTAGGGGGCAGGGCGGGTCAGTACGAGCAGTACTTC. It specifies CASSLGGRAGQYEQYF.

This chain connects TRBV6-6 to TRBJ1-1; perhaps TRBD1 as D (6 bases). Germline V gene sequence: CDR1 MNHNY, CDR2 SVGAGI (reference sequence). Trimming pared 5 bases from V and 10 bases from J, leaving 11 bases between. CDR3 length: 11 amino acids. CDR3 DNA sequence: TGTGCCAGCAGTACGCTGACAGGAGCTTTCTTT. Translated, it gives CASSTLTGAFF.

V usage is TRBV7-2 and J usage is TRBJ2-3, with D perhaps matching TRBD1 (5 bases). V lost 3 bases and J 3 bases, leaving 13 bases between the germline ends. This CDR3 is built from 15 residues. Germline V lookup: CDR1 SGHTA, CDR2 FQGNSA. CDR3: CASSFQGSGTDTQYF. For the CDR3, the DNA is TGTGCCAGCAGCTTCCAGGGATCTGGGACAGATACGCAGTATTTT.

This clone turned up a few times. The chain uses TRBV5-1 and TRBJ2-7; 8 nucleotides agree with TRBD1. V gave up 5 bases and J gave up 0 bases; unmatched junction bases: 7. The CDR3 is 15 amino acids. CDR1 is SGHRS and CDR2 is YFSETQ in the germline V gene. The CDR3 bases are TGCGCCAGCAGTCACACCGGGACAGGCTCCTACGAGCAGTACTTC. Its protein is CASSHTGTGSYEQYF.

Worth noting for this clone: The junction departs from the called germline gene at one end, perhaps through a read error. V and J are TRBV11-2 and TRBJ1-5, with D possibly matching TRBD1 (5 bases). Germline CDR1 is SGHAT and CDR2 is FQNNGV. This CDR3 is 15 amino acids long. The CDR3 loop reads CANSLRTGPGQPQHF. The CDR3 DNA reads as TGTGCCAACAGCCTAAGAACAGGTCCCGGTCAGCCCCAGCATTTT.

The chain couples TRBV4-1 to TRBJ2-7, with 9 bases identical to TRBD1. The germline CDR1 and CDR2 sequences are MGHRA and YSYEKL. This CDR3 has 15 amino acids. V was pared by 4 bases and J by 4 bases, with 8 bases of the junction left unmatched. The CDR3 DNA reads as TGCGCCAGCAGCCCTAGTGGGACAGGGCCATACGAGCAGTACTTC. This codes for CASSPSGTGPYEQYF.

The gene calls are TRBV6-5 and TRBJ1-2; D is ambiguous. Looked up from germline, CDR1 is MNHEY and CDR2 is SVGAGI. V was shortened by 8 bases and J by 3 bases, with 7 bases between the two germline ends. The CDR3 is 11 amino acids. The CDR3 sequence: CASWADYGYTF. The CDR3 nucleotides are TGTGCCAGCTGGGCAGACTATGGCTACACCTTC.

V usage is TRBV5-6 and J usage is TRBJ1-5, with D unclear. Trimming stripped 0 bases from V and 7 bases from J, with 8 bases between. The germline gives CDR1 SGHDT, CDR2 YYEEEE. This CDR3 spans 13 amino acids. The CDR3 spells CASSLELSQPQHF. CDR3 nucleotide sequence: TGTGCCAGCAGCTTGGAACTGAGCCAGCCCCAGCATTTT.

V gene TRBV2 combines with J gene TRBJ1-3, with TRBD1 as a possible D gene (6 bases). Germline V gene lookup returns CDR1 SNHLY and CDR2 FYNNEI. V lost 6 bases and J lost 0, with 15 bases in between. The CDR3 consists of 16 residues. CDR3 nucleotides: TGTGCCAGCAGGCCCACAGGGACCCTCTCTGGAAACACCATATATTTT. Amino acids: CASRPTGTLSGNTIYF.

CDR3 region: CASGQGRDSYEQYF. For the CDR3, the DNA is TGTGCCAGCGGACAGGGGAGAGACTCCTACGAGCAGTACTTC. This rearrangement joins TRBV19 to TRBJ2-5, with 9 bases that match TRBD1. The DNA end favors TRBJ2-7, so the J call may be wrong. The CDR3 extends over 14 amino acids. Germline CDR1 and CDR2: LNHDA and SQIVND (reference sequence).

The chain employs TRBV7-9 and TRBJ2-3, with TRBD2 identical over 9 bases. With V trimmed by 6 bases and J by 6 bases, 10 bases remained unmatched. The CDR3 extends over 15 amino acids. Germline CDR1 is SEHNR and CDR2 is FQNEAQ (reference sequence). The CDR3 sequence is CASRSYSGSEDTQYF. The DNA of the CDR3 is TGTGCCAGCAGATCTTATAGCGGGAGTGAGGATACGCAGTATTTT. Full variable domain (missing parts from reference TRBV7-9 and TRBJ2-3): DTGVSQNPRHKITKRGQNVTFRCDPISEHNRLYWYRQTLGQGPEFLTYFQNEAQLEKSRLLSDRFSAERPKGSFSTLEIQRTEQGDSAMYLCASRSYSGSEDTQYFGPGTRLTVL.

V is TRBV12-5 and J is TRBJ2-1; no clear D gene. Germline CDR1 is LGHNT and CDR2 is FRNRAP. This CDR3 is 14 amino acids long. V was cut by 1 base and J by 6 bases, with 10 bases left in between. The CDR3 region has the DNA TGTGCTAGTGGTTTGGGGCTAGTTGGCAATGAGCAGTTCTTC. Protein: CASGLGLVGNEQFF.